One sample yielded the 19 T cell receptor beta chains listed below, sequenced in a study of post-analysis software for immune sequencing data. The antigens these receptors bind are not known. Study-level points and caveats: With TRBV5-6, TRBV5-1 and TRBV20-1 included, about 5 TRBV segments were more frequent in patients than in controls.

Every TCR beta cDNA library bore unique molecular identifiers. TCRdb redid the calling of the PCR reads with MiXCR, one entry per CDR3 protein. There are roughly 580,000 distinct CDR3 sequences in the sample; roughly 40% occur only once, and approximately 1.7% lies in the top ten. The sequenced sample was blood. These receptors were taken from a girl between 5 and 17 years old with multiple sclerosis.

This clonotype was seen only a few times. The V gene is TRBV7-2, the J gene TRBJ2-3; D might be TRBD2 (5 bases). The V end lost 5 bases, the J end lost 2 bases, and 14 bases lay between the germline ends. CDR1 SGHTA and CDR2 FQGNSA come from the germline V gene. The CDR3 is 15 residues long. The CDR3 region is CASSPSELDTDTQYF. CDR3 coding DNA: TGTGCCAGCAGCCCCTCCGAACTAGACACAGATACGCAGTATTTT.

The V call is TRBV12-3 or TRBV12-4, the J call TRBJ1-2; D gene unclear. V was cut by 6 bases and J by 0 bases, with 8 bases left in between. There are 13 residues in the CDR3. CDR3 region: CASSTLTNYGYTF. CDR3 bases: TGTGCCAGCAGCACCCTTACTAACTATGGCTACACCTTC.

The rearrangement uses TRBV4-1 and TRBJ1-2; D is uncertain. CDR1 and CDR2 from the germline V gene are MGHRA and YSYEKL. The CDR3 has 14 amino acids. Trimming removed 1 base from V and 4 bases from J, with 10 bases in between. The CDR3 DNA sequence: TGCGCCAGCAGCCAAGTCGAGGGAAGCTATGGCTACACCTTC. Its protein product is CASSQVEGSYGYTF.

This clonotype was found once. The chain uses TRBV24-1 and TRBJ2-3; 7 bases line up with TRBD1. Germline loops: CDR1 KGHDR, CDR2 SFDVKD. This CDR3 is 13 amino acids long. The V gene end was trimmed by 3 bases and the J gene end by 6 bases; junction bases not matched to a gene: 2. The CDR3 sequence is CATSDPDRDTQYF. DNA for the CDR3: TGTGCCACCAGTGATCCGGACAGGGATACGCAGTATTTT.

V is TRBV6-5 and J is TRBJ2-5; D unclear. Germline V gives CDR1 MNHEY, CDR2 SVGAGI. Trimming removed 0 bases at V and 4 bases at J, with 12 bases between. This CDR3 is built from 15 residues. CDR3 sequence: CASSYSSHLRETQYF. CDR3 nucleotides: TGTGCCAGCAGTTACTCGAGTCACCTCCGAGAGACCCAGTACTTC.

This chain links TRBV3-1 with TRBJ1-1; 9 positions match TRBD1. CDR1 and CDR2 (germline): LGHDT, YNNKEL (reference sequence). This CDR3 is built from 15 residues. V dropped 6 bases and J dropped 6; count of bases not matched to a gene: 11. In DNA form, the CDR3 reads TGTGCCAGCAGTCCCAGAGGGACAGGGAGCGCTGAAGCTTTCTTT. As protein: CASSPRGTGSAEAFF.

A few counts support this clonotype. This rearrangement joins TRBV7-2 to TRBJ2-7; 9 bases agree with TRBD2. The CDR3 extends over 16 amino acids. V shed 1 base and J 6 bases; nucleotides not matched to a gene: 10. CDR1 and CDR2 from the germline V gene are SGHTA and FQGNSA. The CDR3 nucleotides are TGTGCCAGCAGCTTAGATGGCGGGGGGGCTCGAGGCGAGCAGTACTTC. Translating gives CASSLDGGGARGEQYF.

This clonotype came up a few times. The V gene is TRBV2, the J gene TRBJ2-5; 13 nucleotides match TRBD2. CDR1 and CDR2 (germline): SNHLY, FYNNEI. The V and J ends lost 6 bases and 2 bases, in that order; junction bases with no gene match: 0. This CDR3 comprises 14 residues. The CDR3 loop reads CASRGLAGQETQYF. CDR3 nucleotides: TGTGCCAGCAGGGGACTAGCGGGGCAAGAGACCCAGTACTTC.

This clonotype turned up a few times. V gene TRBV25-1 combines with J gene TRBJ1-2; perhaps TRBD1 as D (5 bases). Germline CDR1 is MGHDK and CDR2 is SYGVNS. The ends were cut back, 4 bases at V and 4 bases at J, with 13 bases in the middle. The CDR3 spans 14 residues. The CDR3 DNA reads TGTGCCAGCAGTGCTCAGATGGGGGGCTATGGCTACACCTTC. Translated, it gives CASSAQMGGYGYTF.

The chain recombines TRBV4-1 with TRBJ2-7; tentatively, D is TRBD2 (6 bases). The CDR3 is 13 residues long. V lost 0 bases to trimming and J lost 6 bases, with 9 bases between them. Germline-derived CDR1 and CDR2 are MGHRA and YSYEKL. The CDR3 DNA follows: TGCGCCAGCAGCCAAGAGGGGAGGATCGAGCAGTACTTC. It encodes CASSQEGRIEQYF.

This rearrangement joins TRBV5-5 to TRBJ1-2, with TRBD1 identical over 7 bases. The V and J ends lost 0 bases and 2 bases, in that order; junction bases with no gene match: 4. CDR1 is SGHKS, CDR2 YYEKEE, per germline (reference sequence). The CDR3 totals 15 residues. CDR3 in DNA: TGTGCCAGCAGCTTGGCAGGGGGAGGAAACTATGGCTACACCTTC. Protein sequence: CASSLAGGGNYGYTF.

Comments on this clonotype: The germline gene is not matched at one end of the junction; a read error may be the cause. The chain is built from TRBV6-2 or TRBV6-3 and TRBJ2-7; 7 bases are a match to TRBD1. This CDR3 contains 14 residues. Germline CDR1 is MNHEY and CDR2 is SVGEGT. CDR3 amino acids: CASTLQGWTGELYF. In DNA form, the CDR3 reads TGTGCCAGCACTCTACAGGGGTGGACCGGGGAGCTGTACTTC.

This chain uses TRBV15 with TRBJ2-4; a possible D gene is TRBD1 (6 bases). The last part of the DNA fits TRBJ2-5 better; the J call may be wrong. In germline, CDR1 is LNHNV, CDR2 YYDKDF (reference sequence). The CDR3 covers 14 residues. In DNA form, the CDR3 reads TGTGCCACCAGCCTACAGGGTATGCGAGAGACCCAGTACTTC. Translation: CATSLQGMRETQYF.

The chain links TRBV29-1 to TRBJ2-7; possible D gene TRBD2, 6 bases. CDR1 SQVTM and CDR2 ANQGSEA come from the germline V gene. The CDR3 is 13 residues long. V dropped 4 bases and J dropped 1 base, with 11 bases sitting between them. The CDR3 bases are TGCAGCGTTGGCGGGACTCGATCCTACGAGCAGTACTTC. Translation gives CSVGGTRSYEQYF.

This chain connects TRBV12-3 or TRBV12-4 to TRBJ2-1; no definite D call. The CDR3 has 13 residues. Trimming cost V 6 bases and J 7 bases, with 13 bases left between them. The DNA of the CDR3 is TGTGCCAGCAGGGCCAGAGGAAGGAATGAGCAGTTCTTC. Translated, it gives CASRARGRNEQFF.

The chain joins TRBV2 to TRBJ2-5; D ambiguous. Germline assignment: CDR1 SNHLY and CDR2 FYNNEI. This CDR3 comprises 10 residues. With 8 bases removed from V and 9 bases from J, the gap between germline ends came to 10 bases. The CDR3 is CASQTEAQYF. The CDR3 region has the DNA TGTGCCAGCCAGACCGAGGCCCAGTACTTC. The variable domain in full, completed from reference TRBV2 and TRBJ2-5, reads EPEVTQTPSHQVTQMGQEVILRCVPISNHLYFYWYRQILGQKVEFLVSFYNNEISEKSEIFDDQFSVERPDGSNFTLKIRSTKLEDSAMYFCASQTEAQYFGPGTRLLVL.

This chain uses TRBV20-1 with TRBJ1-3; D ambiguous. The length of the CDR3 is 12 residues. V was trimmed by 6 bases and J by 2 bases, leaving 8 bases between them. Germline V gene data show CDR1 as DFQATT and CDR2 as SNEGSKA (reference sequence). This chain's CDR3 is CSAMVAGNTIYF. DNA of the CDR3: TGCAGTGCCATGGTGGCTGGAAACACCATATATTTT.

This clonotype came up a few times. The chain combines TRBV29-1 with TRBJ2-4; D possibly corresponds to TRBD2 (5 bases). CDR1 SQVTM and CDR2 ANQGSEA come from the germline V gene. The CDR3 loop spans 10 amino acids. Trimming stripped 6 bases from V and 13 bases from J, with 13 bases between. CDR3 DNA: TGCAGCGTCCTCTCGAGGGAGCAGTACTTC. Its translation is CSVLSREQYF.

J is TRBJ2-1 and V is TRBV29-1; D uncertain. Per germline, CDR1 SQVTM and CDR2 ANQGSEA. The CDR3 totals 8 residues. The CDR3 loop is CGYNEQFF. The CDR3 nucleotides read TGCGGCTACAATGAGCAGTTCTTC.